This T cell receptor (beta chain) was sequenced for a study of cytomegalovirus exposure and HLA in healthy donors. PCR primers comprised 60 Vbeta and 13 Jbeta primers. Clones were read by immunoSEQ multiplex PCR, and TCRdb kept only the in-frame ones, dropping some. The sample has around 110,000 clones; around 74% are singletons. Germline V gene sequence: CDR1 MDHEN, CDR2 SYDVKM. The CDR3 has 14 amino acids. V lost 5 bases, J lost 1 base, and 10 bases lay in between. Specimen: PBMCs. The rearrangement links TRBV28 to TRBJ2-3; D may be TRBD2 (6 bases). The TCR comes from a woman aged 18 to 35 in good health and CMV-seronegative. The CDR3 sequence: CASSMWGGTDTQYF. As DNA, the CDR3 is TGTGCCAGCAGTATGTGGGGGGGCACAGATACGCAGTATTTT. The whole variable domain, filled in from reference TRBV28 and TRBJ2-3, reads DVKVTQSSRYLVKRTGEKVFLECVQDMDHENMFWYRQDPGLGLRLIYFSYDVKMKEKGDIPEGYSVSREKKERFSLILESASTNQTSMYLCASSMWGGTDTQYFGPGTRLTVL.